These T cell receptor beta chains were read from a single sample in a study of blood T cell repertoires in COVID-19. The method was immunoSEQ multiplex PCR; TCRdb's version includes in-frame clones alone and lacks a portion of them. The sample holds some 54,000 clones, around four fifths seen once. What was sequenced was peripheral blood. These receptors were taken from a woman in her sixties or seventies with acute or convalescent COVID-19. Each CDR3 is given with its conserved first and last residue. D genes are given only for firm matches. For some rows the clone size is stated as once, few or many, or as a class when expanded; others skip it.

D gene	J gene	clone size	V gene	CDR3 protein	CDR3 DNA
.	TRBJ1-2	once	TRBV5-6	CASSLEGRAGYTF	TGTGCCAGCAGCTTGGAGGGCAGGGCTGGCTACACCTTC
.	TRBJ1-2	few	TRBV5-4	CASSLGGNYGYTF	TGTGCCAGCAGCTTGGGCGGGAACTATGGCTACACCTTC
.	TRBJ1-4	.	TRBV12-2	CASRYKQGNAANEKLFF	TGTGCAAGTCGCTACAAACAGGGGAACGCAGCTAATGAAAAACTGTTTTTT
TRBD1	TRBJ1-5	.	TRBV5-4	CASSLGPQGEQPQHF	TGTGCCAGCAGCTTGGGCCCGCAGGGGGAACAGCCCCAGCATTTT
TRBD1	TRBJ1-1	once	TRBV5-1	CASSPQGVRNTEAFF	TGCGCCAGCAGCCCACAGGGGGTGAGGAACACTGAAGCTTTCTTT
TRBD1	TRBJ1-1	.	TRBV6-5	CASSPGGGLNTEAFF	TGTGCCAGCAGCCCAGGGGGCGGCTTGAACACTGAAGCTTTCTTT
.	TRBJ1-2	.	TRBV6-2/TRBV6-3	CASSYSGQAPYGYTF	TGTGCCAGCAGCTATTCTGGACAAGCACCTTATGGCTACACCTTC
TRBD1	TRBJ1-2	.	TRBV6-5	CASSYSITGGDGYTF	TGTGCCAGCAGTTACTCGATCACAGGGGGCGATGGCTACACCTTC
.	TRBJ1-2	.	TRBV11-2	CASSLSANYGYTF	TGTGCCAGCAGCCTCAGCGCTAACTATGGCTACACCTTC
.	TRBJ2-2	once	TRBV19	CASRRSNTGELFF	TGTGCCAGCAGGAGGAGTAACACCGGGGAGCTGTTTTTT
TRBD2	TRBJ2-5	.	TRBV7-9	CASSLVSGLAGETQYF	TGTGCCAGCAGCTTAGTCTCAGGACTAGCGGGAGAGACCCAGTACTTC
TRBD1	TRBJ2-7	once	TRBV3-1/TRBV3-2	CASSRAAGGSYEQYF	TGTGCCAGCAGCCGAGCAGCAGGGGGCTCCTACGAGCAGTACTTC
TRBD1	TRBJ1-2	.	TRBV9	CASSLGQGNYGYTF	TGTGCCAGCAGCTTAGGACAGGGGAACTATGGCTACACCTTC
.	TRBJ1-3	.	TRBV30	CAWSEGHLNSGNTIYF	TGTGCCTGGAGTGAGGGACACCTCAACTCTGGAAACACCATATATTTT
.	TRBJ1-5	.	TRBV7-2	CASSPGTSNNQPQHF	TGTGCCAGCAGCCCCGGGACATCCAACAATCAGCCCCAGCATTTT
.	TRBJ2-3	.	TRBV5-1	CASSLRSPTDTQYF	TGCGCCAGCAGCCTCCGGTCTCCCACAGATACGCAGTATTTT
.	TRBJ1-4	.	TRBV7-9	CASSSKGQGFEKLFF	TGTGCCAGCAGCTCCAAGGGGCAGGGCTTTGAAAAACTGTTTTTT
TRBD1	TRBJ2-5	.	TRBV3-1/TRBV3-2	CASSLGTDQETQYF	TGTGCCAGCAGCCTCGGGACAGATCAAGAGACCCAGTACTTC
.	TRBJ1-3	.	TRBV6-1	CASRDGALSGNTIYF	TGTGCCAGCCGTGATGGGGCTCTCTCTGGAAACACCATATATTTT
.	TRBJ2-3	.	TRBV3-1/TRBV3-2	CASSLKAGNTDTQYF	TGTGCCAGCAGTCTCAAGGCGGGAAACACAGATACGCAGTATTTT
TRBD1	TRBJ1-5	.	TRBV28	CASSSPRRQGAGSNQPQHF	TGTGCCAGCAGTTCCCCCCGGAGACAGGGGGCGGGGAGCAATCAGCCCCAGCATTTT
.	TRBJ2-7	.	TRBV6-6	CASVEQPSSYEQYF	TGTGCCAGCGTCGAACAGCCGAGCTCCTACGAGCAGTACTTC
TRBD1	TRBJ1-1	.	TRBV5-1	CASSWRDRGDTEAFF	TGCGCCAGCAGCTGGAGGGACAGGGGAGACACTGAAGCTTTCTTT
.	TRBJ1-4	.	TRBV19	CASSDWGGRNEKLFF	TGTGCCAGTTCCGACTGGGGGGGACGCAATGAAAAACTGTTTTTT
.	TRBJ1-1	.	TRBV28	CASRNSGTLHEAFF	TGTGCCAGCAGGAATAGTGGGACATTGCATGAAGCTTTCTTT
.	TRBJ2-4	once	TRBV18	CASSPPVLNTKNIQYF	TGTGCCAGCTCACCACCGGTCCTGAACACCAAAAACATTCAGTACTTC
.	TRBJ1-5	.	TRBV10-1	CASSEGDKTNQPQHF	TGCGCCAGCAGTGAGGGGGACAAGACAAATCAGCCCCAGCATTTT
.	TRBJ1-5	few	TRBV28	CASSGEKRAQHF	TGTGCCAGCAGTGGGGAGAAGAGGGCCCAGCATTTT
TRBD1	TRBJ2-5	.	TRBV3-1/TRBV3-2	CASSGRDRDQETQYF	TGTGCCAGCAGCGGCCGGGACAGAGATCAAGAGACCCAGTACTTC
TRBD2	TRBJ2-1	.	TRBV4-1	CASSQGSGSYNEQFF	TGCGCCAGCAGCCAAGGTAGCGGGAGTTACAATGAGCAGTTCTTC
TRBD1	TRBJ1-2	.	TRBV28	CASSLLVGQGNGYTF	TGTGCCAGCAGTCTTTTGGTAGGACAGGGGAATGGCTACACCTTC
TRBD1	TRBJ1-5	.	TRBV2	CASSVTGVDLNQPQHF	TGTGCCAGCAGTGTGACAGGGGTCGACCTCAATCAGCCCCAGCATTTT
TRBD2	TRBJ2-5	.	TRBV2	CASHGQKGLAGGPKTQYF	TGTGCCAGCCATGGGCAAAAAGGACTAGCGGGGGGGCCGAAGACCCAGTACTTC
TRBD1	TRBJ1-2	.	TRBV6-6	CASSPTGDYGYTF	TGTGCCAGCAGTCCGACAGGGGACTATGGCTACACCTTC
TRBD1	TRBJ2-7	.	TRBV27	CASSKTGQEAYEQYF	TGTGCCAGCAGTAAAACCGGACAGGAGGCCTACGAGCAGTACTTC
TRBD1	TRBJ1-2	few	TRBV5-6	CASSPIVTGQHYGYTF	TGTGCCAGCAGCCCTATAGTTACGGGACAGCACTATGGCTACACCTTC
TRBD1	TRBJ1-4	.	TRBV2	CASKTDRVNEKLFF	TGTGCCAGCAAGACGGACAGGGTTAATGAAAAACTGTTTTTT
.	TRBJ1-6	.	TRBV7-2	CASSLRSLQGSPLHF	TGTGCCAGCAGCTTAAGAAGCCTACAGGGTTCACCCCTCCACTTT
TRBD1	TRBJ1-1	once	TRBV3-1/TRBV3-2	CASSQFDRGGEAFF	TGTGCCAGCAGCCAATTCGACAGGGGTGGTGAAGCTTTCTTT
.	TRBJ2-2	.	TRBV13	CASSLGQRNTGELFF	TGTGCCAGCAGCTTGGGGCAACGGAACACCGGGGAGCTGTTTTTT
TRBD1	TRBJ1-5	.	TRBV19	CASSRDRWPQPQHF	TGTGCCAGTAGTCGGGACAGGTGGCCTCAGCCCCAGCATTTT
.	TRBJ1-6	few	TRBV5-6	CASNKVGQGTYNSPLHF	TGTGCCAGCAATAAGGTGGGGCAAGGGACCTATAATTCACCCCTCCACTTT
TRBD2	TRBJ2-1	.	TRBV14	CASSDPRGTSGRGEQFF	TGTGCCAGCAGCGACCCCAGAGGGACTAGCGGGAGAGGTGAGCAGTTCTTC
TRBD1	TRBJ1-4	.	TRBV24-1	CATSDSTGAGEKLFF	TGTGCCACCAGTGACTCAACAGGGGCGGGTGAAAAACTGTTTTTT
TRBD2	TRBJ2-2	.	TRBV5-8	CASTLVRLAGPTGELFF	TGTGCCAGCACCTTGGTCCGCCTAGCGGGACCCACCGGGGAGCTGTTTTTT
.	TRBJ1-3	.	TRBV24-1	CATSDLRGNTIYF	TGTGCCACCAGTGATTTGCGGGGTAACACCATATATTTT
.	TRBJ1-2	.	TRBV10-3	CAIRSYYRGNYGYTF	TGTGCCATCAGGAGCTATTATCGGGGTAACTATGGCTACACCTTC
.	TRBJ1-3	few	TRBV14	CASSQVGGVRLSRSGNTIYF	TGTGCCAGCAGCCAAGTTGGGGGGGTACGTCTGTCTCGCTCTGGAAACACCATATATTTT
TRBD2	TRBJ2-1	.	TRBV30	CAWKGTSGPYNEQFF	TGTGCCTGGAAAGGGACTAGCGGCCCCTACAATGAGCAGTTCTTC
.	TRBJ1-2	.	TRBV2	CASSVTKQGVGGYTF	TGTGCCAGCAGTGTAACTAAACAGGGAGTGGGCGGCTACACCTTC
.	TRBJ1-1	.	TRBV11-3	CASSFTGSTEAFF	TGTGCCAGCAGCTTCACAGGGAGCACTGAAGCTTTCTTT
.	TRBJ2-7	few	TRBV11-2	CASSLMTSYEQYF	TGTGCCAGCAGCTTGATGACATCCTACGAGCAGTACTTC
TRBD1	TRBJ2-5	.	TRBV6-4	CASSETGKETQYF	TGTGCCAGCAGTGAGACAGGGAAAGAGACCCAGTACTTC
.	TRBJ1-5	once	TRBV28	CASRLQVLGQPQHF	TGTGCCAGCAGATTACAGGTCCTGGGTCAGCCCCAGCATTTT
TRBD2	TRBJ2-5	.	TRBV3-1/TRBV3-2	CASSRWAGGTRETQYF	TGTGCCAGCAGTCGGTGGGCGGGGGGCACTAGGGAGACCCAGTACTTC
TRBD1	TRBJ1-1	.	TRBV28	CASSQPLGGQRPEAFF	TGTGCCAGCAGTCAGCCCTTAGGGGGCCAAAGGCCTGAAGCTTTCTTT